Following are 22 T cell receptor beta chains from one sample sequenced in a study of spatial heterogeneity in lung cancer. In TCRdb, the 5' RACE reads were re-called with MiXCR into one record per CDR3 protein. The sample holds about 45,000 distinct CDR3 sequences, 12% seen once. The time point denotes: sample taken at primary tumor resection. Whole RNA obtained from tumor, nontumor lung or frozen PBMC underwent sequencing without sorting. This specimen consisted of PBMCs, obtained at surgery. Source of these receptors: a female donor with early-stage non-small cell lung cancer.

The rearrangement links TRBV5-6 to TRBJ1-2; D is unclear. Germline assignment: CDR1 SGHDT and CDR2 YYEEEE. Trimming pared 0 bases from V and 4 bases from J, leaving 10 bases between. The CDR3 spans 14 residues. The CDR3 protein is CASSLVAAPYGYTF. CDR3 nucleotide sequence: TGTGCCAGCAGCTTGGTGGCAGCACCCTATGGCTACACCTTC.

There are a few counts of this clonotype. The chain combines TRBV29-1 with TRBJ1-1; 7 bases agree with TRBD1. With 7 bases clipped from V and 1 base from J, the junction kept 3 bases outside the gene matches. Germline V gene lookup returns CDR1 SQVTM and CDR2 ANQGSEA. This CDR3 comprises 12 residues. The DNA of the CDR3 is TGCAGCGCAGGGGGTTCGAACACTGAAGCTTTCTTT. Its protein is CSAGGSNTEAFF.

This chain links TRBV7-2 with TRBJ2-2; 7 bases line up with TRBD1. The CDR3 sequence is 17 residues long. With 5 bases clipped from V and 0 bases from J, the junction kept 9 bases outside the gene matches. Germline assignment: CDR1 SGHTA and CDR2 FQGNSA. The CDR3 bases are TGTGCCAGCAGCGTATTACCAGGGGGTGCGAACACCGGGGAGCTGTTTTTT. Protein sequence: CASSVLPGGANTGELFF.

This clonotype turned up a few times. The rearrangement links TRBV19 to TRBJ2-7, with D uncertain. V was shortened by 4 bases and J by 6 bases, with 10 bases between the two germline ends. This CDR3 spans 12 amino acids. The germline CDR1 and CDR2 sequences are LNHDA and SQIVND (reference sequence). CDR3 coding DNA: TGTGCCAGTAGTAGAGGTTTGAGCGAGCAGTACTTC. This encodes CASSRGLSEQYF.

The chain recombines TRBV5-1 with TRBJ1-1; TRBD1 agrees at 7 bases. CDR1 SGHRS and CDR2 YFSETQ come from the germline V gene. The trim removed 4 bases at V and 7 bases at J, leaving 7 bases unmatched. This CDR3 region has 13 residues. CDR3 amino acids: CASSPPGQVEAFF. The CDR3 nucleotides read TGCGCCAGCAGCCCCCCAGGACAGGTTGAAGCTTTCTTT.

This chain's CDR3 is CASSYSRGGGNPSGNTIYF. The DNA for the CDR3 is TGTGCCAGCAGTTACTCGCGAGGAGGGGGCAATCCGTCTGGAAACACCATATATTTT. This chain joins TRBV6-5 and TRBJ1-3, with 7 bases identical to TRBD1. This CDR3 is built from 19 residues. Germline-derived CDR1 and CDR2 are MNHEY and SVGAGI. The J segment lost 1 base and the V segment lost 0 bases, leaving 12 bases of the junction unmatched.

This clonotype was seen a handful of times. The chain has TRBV2 and TRBJ2-7; D remains unclear. CDR1 and CDR2 (germline): SNHLY, FYNNEI. The CDR3 is made up of 15 amino acids. Trimming shortened V by 0 bases and J by 4 bases, and 13 bases separated the two germline ends. The CDR3 reads CASSEALHRTYEQYF. CDR3 in DNA: TGTGCCAGCAGTGAAGCGCTTCACAGAACATACGAGCAGTACTTC.

This sequence joins TRBV5-1 and TRBJ2-7; D perhaps matches TRBD2 (6 bases). V dropped 0 bases and J dropped 2 bases, with 9 bases sitting between them. The germline V gene has CDR1 SGHRS and CDR2 YFSETQ. This CDR3 is built from 14 residues. CDR3 in amino acids: CASSLVAGPYEQYF. CDR3 coding DNA: TGCGCCAGCAGCTTGGTTGCGGGACCCTACGAGCAGTACTTC. Filled out from reference TRBV5-1 and TRBJ2-7, the complete variable domain reads KAGVTQTPRYLIKTRGQQVTLSCSPISGHRSVSWYQQTPGQGLQFLFEYFSETQRNKGNFPGRFSGRQFSNSRSEMNVSTLELGDSALYLCASSLVAGPYEQYFGPGTRLTVT.

In this sample, this clonotype turned up a few times. The chain couples TRBV5-5 to TRBJ1-2; perhaps TRBD1 as D (6 bases). Trimming removed 2 bases at V and 4 bases at J, with 21 bases between. Germline V gene lookup returns CDR1 SGHKS and CDR2 YYEKEE (reference sequence). The CDR3 runs 17 residues. The CDR3 loop reads CASSLSPGPGHLYGYTF. Here the CDR3 DNA reads TGTGCCAGCAGCTTATCCCCCGGCCCGGGACACCTCTATGGCTACACCTTC.

V is TRBV27 and J is TRBJ2-7; D may correspond to TRBD1 or TRBD2 (5 bases each). The CDR3 extends over 14 amino acids. Trimming took off 2 bases at V and 1 base at J, with 9 bases between the two ends. CDR1 MNHEY and CDR2 SMNVEV come from the germline V gene (reference sequence). CDR3 coding DNA: TGTGCCAGCAGTTTAGGGACGTATTCCTACGAGCAGTACTTC. The encoded protein is CASSLGTYSYEQYF.

A few counts support this clonotype. The gene calls are TRBV13 and TRBJ2-3, with D possibly called TRBD1 or TRBD2 (5 bases each). The CDR3 contains 12 residues. V lost 3 bases and J lost 6, with 7 bases in between. Looked up from germline, CDR1 is PRHDT and CDR2 is FYEKMQ (reference sequence). CDR3 protein: CASSLWGDTQYF. CDR3 sequence (DNA): TGTGCCAGCAGCTTGTGGGGGGATACGCAGTATTTT.

The table lists this clonotype with many counts. This sequence joins TRBV27 and TRBJ2-7, with D possibly being TRBD1 (5 bases). V shed 2 bases and J shed 2 bases, with 10 bases lying between them. The CDR3 covers 14 residues. Germline V CDR1 and CDR2: MNHEY, SMNVEV (reference sequence). The CDR3 spells CASSLAAGPYEQYF. The CDR3 region has the DNA TGTGCCAGCAGTTTAGCGGCAGGGCCCTACGAGCAGTACTTC.

V gene TRBV2 combines with J gene TRBJ1-1; possible D gene TRBD1, 6 bases. Germline lookup yields CDR1 SNHLY and CDR2 FYNNEI. The CDR3 contains 12 residues. Trimming took 6 bases from V and 11 from J, leaving 16 bases between them. The chain's CDR3 is CASRGNRDGAFF. CDR3 sequence (DNA): TGTGCCAGCAGGGGTAACAGGGACGGGGCTTTCTTT.

This clonotype showed up many times. This chain links TRBV10-3 with TRBJ2-7; D uncertain. V dropped 4 bases and J dropped 3 bases, with 7 bases sitting between them. This CDR3 contains 12 residues. Germline CDR1 ENHRY, CDR2 SYGVKD. In nucleotides, the CDR3 is TGTGCCATCAGTGGGACGGACTACGAGCAGTACTTC. This encodes CAISGTDYEQYF.

The chain employs TRBV20-1 and TRBJ1-5; 7 nucleotides line up with TRBD1. The V and J ends lost 6 bases and 2 bases, in that order; junction bases with no gene match: 7. Germline-derived CDR1 and CDR2 are DFQATT and SNEGSKA (reference sequence). CDR3 size: 14 residues. DNA for the CDR3: TGCAGTGCCCACGGGCAGGGGGGCAATCAGCCCCAGCATTTT. Amino acids: CSAHGQGGNQPQHF.

This clonotype occurred many times. The V gene is TRBV30, the J gene TRBJ2-5, with TRBD1 matching over 9 bases. With V trimmed by 7 bases and J by 0 bases, 9 bases remained unmatched. CDR3 size: 15 residues. In germline, CDR1 is GTSNPN, CDR2 SVGIG (reference sequence). The CDR3, as DNA: TGTGCCTCTTATCGGACAGGGGAGAACCAAGAGACCCAGTACTTC. Protein: CASYRTGENQETQYF.

At least ten counts were recorded for this clonotype. J is TRBJ2-1 and V is TRBV15, with D possibly being TRBD2 (7 bases). CDR1 LNHNV and CDR2 YYDKDF come from the germline V gene (reference sequence). CDR3 size: 19 residues. V dropped 0 bases and J dropped 7 bases, with 25 bases sitting between them. The chain's CDR3 is CATSRDPRGAAGRGNEQFF. As DNA, the CDR3 is TGTGCCACCAGCAGAGACCCCCGGGGGGCGGCGGGGCGCGGGAATGAGCAGTTCTTC.

This clonotype occurred a few times. The rearrangement uses TRBV20-1 and TRBJ2-4, with 7 nucleotides matching TRBD2. This CDR3 has 15 residues. Germline lookup yields CDR1 DFQATT and CDR2 SNEGSKA (reference sequence). V shed 3 bases and J 2 bases; nucleotides not matched to a gene: 7. CDR3 sequence: CSASRAGTTKNIQYF. Here the CDR3 DNA reads TGCAGTGCTAGTAGAGCGGGGACCACCAAAAACATTCAGTACTTC.

This clonotype was seen a few times. V is TRBV7-9 and J is TRBJ2-7; D uncertain. CDR3 length equals 16 residues. V was pared by 2 bases and J by 6 bases, with 20 bases between. The germline V gene has CDR1 SEHNR and CDR2 FQNEAQ (reference sequence). CDR3 sequence reads: CASSLPSALRSREQYF. DNA for the CDR3: TGTGCCAGCAGCTTACCCTCGGCTTTGAGGAGCCGCGAGCAGTACTTC.

Ten or more counts support this clonotype. This chain uses TRBV7-6 with TRBJ2-7; D not resolved. With 5 bases removed from V and 0 bases from J, the gap between germline ends came to 11 bases. The CDR3 contains 14 residues. The V gene's germline CDR1 is SGHVS and CDR2 FNYEAQ. The CDR3 DNA reads TGTGCCAGCAGCCCCGAGACGCACTCCTACGAGCAGTACTTC. Encoded protein: CASSPETHSYEQYF.

There are a few counts of this clonotype. The CDR3 DNA follows: TGTGCCAGCAGCCAAGGCGACAGGTACACAGATACGCAGTATTTT. Translating it yields CASSQGDRYTDTQYF. V is TRBV14 and J is TRBJ2-3; weak D call: TRBD1 (6 bases). The CDR3 contains 15 residues. Germline V lookup: CDR1 SGHDN, CDR2 FVKESK. The germline V and J ends were trimmed by 1 base and 2 bases, with 10 bases remaining between them. Full variable domain (remainder filled in from reference TRBV14 and TRBJ2-3): EAGVTQFPSHSVIEKGQTVTLRCDPISGHDNLYWYRRVMGKEIKFLLHFVKESKQDESGMPNNRFLAERTGGTYSTLKVQPAELEDSGVYFCASSQGDRYTDTQYFGPGTRLTVL.

Many counts were recorded for this clonotype. The chain's CDR3 is CSARDQGAFNSPLHF. DNA for the CDR3: TGCAGTGCTAGAGATCAGGGGGCCTTTAATTCACCCCTCCACTTT. The chain joins TRBV20-1 to TRBJ1-6, with 8 bases that match TRBD1. The V gene end was trimmed by 0 bases and the J gene end by 6 bases; junction bases not matched to a gene: 4. The CDR3 extends over 15 amino acids. Germline lookup yields CDR1 DFQATT and CDR2 SNEGSKA (reference sequence).